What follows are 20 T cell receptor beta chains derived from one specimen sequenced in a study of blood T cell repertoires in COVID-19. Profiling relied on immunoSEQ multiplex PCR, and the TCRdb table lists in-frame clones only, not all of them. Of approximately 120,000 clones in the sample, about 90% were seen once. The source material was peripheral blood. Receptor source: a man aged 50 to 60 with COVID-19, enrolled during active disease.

The CDR3 DNA reads TGTGCCAGCAGTTACTCGAGGGCAGGGGGCGGCTACACCTTC. Protein sequence: CASSYSRAGGGYTF. The V call is TRBV6-5, the J call TRBJ1-2; 8 nucleotides line up with TRBD1. Trimming cost V 0 bases and J 8 bases; bases outside gene matches: 5. There are 14 residues in the CDR3. The germline CDR1 and CDR2 sequences are MNHEY and SVGAGI.

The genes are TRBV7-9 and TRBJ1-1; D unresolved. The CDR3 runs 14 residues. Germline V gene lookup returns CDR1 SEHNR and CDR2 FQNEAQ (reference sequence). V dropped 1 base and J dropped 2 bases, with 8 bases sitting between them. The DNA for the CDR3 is TGTGCCAGCAGCTTAGGGGGAGGTAACACTGAAGCTTTCTTT. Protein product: CASSLGGGNTEAFF.

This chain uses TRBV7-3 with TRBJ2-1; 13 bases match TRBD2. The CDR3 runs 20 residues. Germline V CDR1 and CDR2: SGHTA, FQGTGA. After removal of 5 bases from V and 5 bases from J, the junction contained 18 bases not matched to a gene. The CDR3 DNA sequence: TGTGCCAGCAGCCGATCCGGACTAGCGGGAGTGCAAAGGCTAAACAATGAGCAGTTCTTC. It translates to CASSRSGLAGVQRLNNEQFF.

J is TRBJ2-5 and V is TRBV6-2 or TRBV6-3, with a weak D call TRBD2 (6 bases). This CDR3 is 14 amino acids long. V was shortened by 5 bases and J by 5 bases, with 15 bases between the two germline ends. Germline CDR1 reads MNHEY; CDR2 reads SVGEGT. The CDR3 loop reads CASSTTSSGETQYF. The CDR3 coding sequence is TGTGCCAGCAGTACCACTAGCTCCGGGGAGACCCAGTACTTC.

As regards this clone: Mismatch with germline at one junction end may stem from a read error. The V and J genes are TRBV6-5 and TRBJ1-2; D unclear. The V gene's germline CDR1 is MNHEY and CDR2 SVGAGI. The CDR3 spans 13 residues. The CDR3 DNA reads TGTGCCAGCAGACCCCCTAAAAACTCTGGCTACACCTTC. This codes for CASRPPKNSGYTF.

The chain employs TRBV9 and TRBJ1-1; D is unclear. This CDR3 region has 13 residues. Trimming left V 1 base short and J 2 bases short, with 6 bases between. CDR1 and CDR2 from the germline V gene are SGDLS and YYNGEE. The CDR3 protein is CASSVTVNTEAFF. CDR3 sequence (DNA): TGTGCCAGCAGCGTAACAGTCAACACTGAAGCTTTCTTT.

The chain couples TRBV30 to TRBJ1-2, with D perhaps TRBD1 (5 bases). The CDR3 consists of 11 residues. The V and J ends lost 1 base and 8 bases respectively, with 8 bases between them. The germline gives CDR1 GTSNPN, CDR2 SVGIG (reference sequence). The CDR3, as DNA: TGTGCCTGGAGTGAAAGGGGCGGCTACACCTTC. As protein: CAWSERGGYTF.

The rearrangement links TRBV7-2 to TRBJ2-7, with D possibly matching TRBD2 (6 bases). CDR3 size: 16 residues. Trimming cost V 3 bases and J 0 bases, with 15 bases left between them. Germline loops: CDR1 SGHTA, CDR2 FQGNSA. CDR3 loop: CASSFGKRVFSYEQYF. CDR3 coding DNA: TGTGCCAGCAGCTTCGGGAAGCGGGTTTTCTCCTACGAGCAGTACTTC.

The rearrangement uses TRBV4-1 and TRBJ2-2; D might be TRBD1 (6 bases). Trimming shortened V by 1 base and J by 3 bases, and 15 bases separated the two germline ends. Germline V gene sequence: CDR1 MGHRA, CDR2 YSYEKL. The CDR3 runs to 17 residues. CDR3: CASSQGWAGVYTGELFF. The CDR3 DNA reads TGCGCCAGCAGCCAAGGTTGGGCAGGGGTCTACACCGGGGAGCTGTTTTTT.

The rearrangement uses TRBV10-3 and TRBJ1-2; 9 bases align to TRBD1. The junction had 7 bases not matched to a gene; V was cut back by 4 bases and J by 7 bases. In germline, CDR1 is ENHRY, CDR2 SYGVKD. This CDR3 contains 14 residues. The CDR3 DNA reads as TGTGCCATCAGTGGGGGACAGGGAGAAGCTGGCTACACCTTC. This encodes CAISGGQGEAGYTF.

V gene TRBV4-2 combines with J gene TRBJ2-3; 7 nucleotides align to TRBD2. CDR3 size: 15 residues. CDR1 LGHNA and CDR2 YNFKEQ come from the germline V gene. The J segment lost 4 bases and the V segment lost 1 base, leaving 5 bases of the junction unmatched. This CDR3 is CASSQVGGSADTQYF. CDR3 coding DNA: TGTGCCAGCAGCCAAGTAGGCGGGAGCGCAGATACGCAGTATTTT.

For the CDR3, the DNA is TGTGCCAGCAGCGAAAGGGGGTCCTCTGGAAACACCATATATTTT. It is translated as CASSERGSSGNTIYF. J is TRBJ1-3 and V is TRBV9; TRBD1 is a possible D gene (6 bases). This CDR3 region has 15 residues. Trimming shortened V by 3 bases and J by 0 bases, and 10 bases separated the two germline ends. Germline values: CDR1 SGDLS, CDR2 YYNGEE.

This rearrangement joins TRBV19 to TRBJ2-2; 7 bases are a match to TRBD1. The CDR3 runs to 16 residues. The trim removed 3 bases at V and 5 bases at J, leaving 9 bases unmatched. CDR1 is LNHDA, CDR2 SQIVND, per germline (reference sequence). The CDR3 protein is CASSMGQQGRTGELFF. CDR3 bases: TGTGCCAGTAGTATGGGACAGCAGGGAAGGACCGGGGAGCTGTTTTTT.

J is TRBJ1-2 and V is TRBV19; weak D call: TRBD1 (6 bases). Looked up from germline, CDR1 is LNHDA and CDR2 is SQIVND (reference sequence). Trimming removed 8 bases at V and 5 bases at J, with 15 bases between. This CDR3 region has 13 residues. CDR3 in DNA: TGTGCCAGTGGCAGGGGTCAGAATTATGGCTACACCTTC. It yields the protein CASGRGQNYGYTF. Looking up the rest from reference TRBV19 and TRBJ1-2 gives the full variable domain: DGGITQSPKYLFRKEGQNVTLSCEQNLNHDAMYWYRQDPGQGLRLIYYSQIVNDFQKGDIAEGYSVSREKKESFPLTVTSAQKNPTAFYLCASGRGQNYGYTFGSGTRLTVV.

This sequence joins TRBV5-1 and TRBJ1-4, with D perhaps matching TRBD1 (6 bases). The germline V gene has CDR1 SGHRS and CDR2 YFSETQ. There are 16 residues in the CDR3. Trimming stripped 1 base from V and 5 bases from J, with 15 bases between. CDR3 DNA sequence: TGCGCCAGCAGCTTGTCGCCGACAGGAACCAATGAAAAACTGTTTTTT. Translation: CASSLSPTGTNEKLFF. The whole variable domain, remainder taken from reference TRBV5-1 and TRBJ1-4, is KAGVTQTPRYLIKTRGQQVTLSCSPISGHRSVSWYQQTPGQGLQFLFEYFSETQRNKGNFPGRFSGRQFSNSRSEMNVSTLELGDSALYLCASSLSPTGTNEKLFFGSGTQLSVL.

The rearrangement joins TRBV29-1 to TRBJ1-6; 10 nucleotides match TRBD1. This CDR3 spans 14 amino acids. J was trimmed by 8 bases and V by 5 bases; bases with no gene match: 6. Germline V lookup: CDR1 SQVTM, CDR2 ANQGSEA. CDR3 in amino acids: CSVRQGAQDSPLHF. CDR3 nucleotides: TGCAGCGTTCGACAGGGGGCCCAGGATTCACCCCTCCACTTT.

The CDR3 spells CASSVEAGSSGNTIYF. Here the CDR3 DNA reads TGTGCCAGCAGCGTAGAAGCCGGGAGCTCTGGAAACACCATATATTTT. V and J are TRBV9 and TRBJ1-3; D ambiguous. The CDR3 length is 16 residues. V was shortened by 0 bases and J by 0 bases, with 10 bases between the two germline ends. Germline-derived CDR1 and CDR2 are SGDLS and YYNGEE.

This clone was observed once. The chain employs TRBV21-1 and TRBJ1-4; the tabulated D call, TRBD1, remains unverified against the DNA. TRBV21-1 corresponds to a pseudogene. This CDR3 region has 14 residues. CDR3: CASSSDRVPEKLFF. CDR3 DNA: TGTGCCAGCAGCAGCGACAGGGTTCCTGAAAAACTGTTTTTT.

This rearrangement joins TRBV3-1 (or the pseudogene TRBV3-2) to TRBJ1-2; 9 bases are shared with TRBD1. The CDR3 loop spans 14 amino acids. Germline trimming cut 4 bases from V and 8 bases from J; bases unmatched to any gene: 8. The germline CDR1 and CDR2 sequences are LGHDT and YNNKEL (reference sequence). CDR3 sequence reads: CASSPSRTGVGYTF. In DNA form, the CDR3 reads TGTGCCAGCAGCCCCAGCCGGACAGGGGTCGGCTACACCTTC.

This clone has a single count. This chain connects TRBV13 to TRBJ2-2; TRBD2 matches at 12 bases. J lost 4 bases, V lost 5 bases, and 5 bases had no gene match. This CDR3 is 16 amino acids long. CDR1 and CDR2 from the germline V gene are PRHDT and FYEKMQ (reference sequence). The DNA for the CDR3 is TGTGCCAGCAGCCGGACTAGCGGGATGGGCACCGGGGAGCTGTTTTTT. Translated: CASSRTSGMGTGELFF.